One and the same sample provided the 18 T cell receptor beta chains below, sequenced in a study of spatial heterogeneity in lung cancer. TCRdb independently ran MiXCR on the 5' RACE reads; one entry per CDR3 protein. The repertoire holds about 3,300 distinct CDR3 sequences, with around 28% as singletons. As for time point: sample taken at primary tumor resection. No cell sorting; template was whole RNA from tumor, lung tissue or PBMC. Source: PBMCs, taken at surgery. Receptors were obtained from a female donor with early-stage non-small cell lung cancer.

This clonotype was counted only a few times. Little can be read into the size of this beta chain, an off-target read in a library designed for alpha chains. The CDR3 is CASIPQGRLREQFF. The CDR3 nucleotides read TGTGCCAGCATCCCCCAAGGAAGGCTAAGGGAGCAGTTCTTC. This chain joins TRBV28 and TRBJ2-1; D gene uncertain. CDR1 MDHEN and CDR2 SYDVKM come from the germline V gene. Trimming took 7 bases from V and 10 from J, leaving 20 bases between them. The CDR3 is 14 amino acids.

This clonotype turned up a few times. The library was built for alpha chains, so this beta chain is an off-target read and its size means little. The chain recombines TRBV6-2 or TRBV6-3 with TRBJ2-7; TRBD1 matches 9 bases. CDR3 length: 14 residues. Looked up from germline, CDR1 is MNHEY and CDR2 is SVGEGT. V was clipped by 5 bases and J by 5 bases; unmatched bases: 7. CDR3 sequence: CASSTRDRVNEQYF. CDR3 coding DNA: TGTGCCAGCAGTACCCGGGACAGGGTGAACGAGCAGTACTTC.

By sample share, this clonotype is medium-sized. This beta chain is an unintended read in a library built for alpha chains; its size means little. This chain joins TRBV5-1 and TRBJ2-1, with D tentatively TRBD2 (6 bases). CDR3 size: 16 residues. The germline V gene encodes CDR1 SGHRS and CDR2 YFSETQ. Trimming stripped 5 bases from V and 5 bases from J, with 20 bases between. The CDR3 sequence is CASRSTQGLTDNEQFF. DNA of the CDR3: TGCGCCAGCAGATCAACCCAGGGACTGACGGACAATGAGCAGTTCTTC.

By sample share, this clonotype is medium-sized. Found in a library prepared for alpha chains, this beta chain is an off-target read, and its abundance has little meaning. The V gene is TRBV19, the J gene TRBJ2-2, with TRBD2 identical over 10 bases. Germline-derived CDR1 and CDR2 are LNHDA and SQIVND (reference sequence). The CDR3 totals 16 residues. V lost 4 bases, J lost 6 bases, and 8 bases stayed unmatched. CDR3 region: CASSTPSGSVSGELFF. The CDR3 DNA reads TGTGCCAGTAGTACCCCTAGCGGGAGTGTGTCCGGGGAGCTGTTTTTT.

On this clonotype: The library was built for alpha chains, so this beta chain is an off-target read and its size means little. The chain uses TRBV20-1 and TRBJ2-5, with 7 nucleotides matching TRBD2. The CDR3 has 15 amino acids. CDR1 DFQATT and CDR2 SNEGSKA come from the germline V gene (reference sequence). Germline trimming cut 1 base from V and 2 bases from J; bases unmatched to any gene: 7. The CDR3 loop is CSARVWGLTQETQYF. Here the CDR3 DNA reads TGCAGTGCTAGAGTATGGGGACTAACACAAGAGACCCAGTACTTC.

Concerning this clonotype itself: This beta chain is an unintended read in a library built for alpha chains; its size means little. The CDR3 loop reads CASSTPGLVDEQFF. The CDR3 bases are TGTGCCAGCAGTACACCGGGACTAGTGGATGAGCAGTTCTTC. This chain connects TRBV6-2 or TRBV6-3 to TRBJ2-1, with 8 positions matching TRBD2. This CDR3 contains 14 residues. With 5 bases clipped from V and 8 bases from J, the junction kept 8 bases outside the gene matches. Looked up from germline, CDR1 is MNHEY and CDR2 is SVGEGT.

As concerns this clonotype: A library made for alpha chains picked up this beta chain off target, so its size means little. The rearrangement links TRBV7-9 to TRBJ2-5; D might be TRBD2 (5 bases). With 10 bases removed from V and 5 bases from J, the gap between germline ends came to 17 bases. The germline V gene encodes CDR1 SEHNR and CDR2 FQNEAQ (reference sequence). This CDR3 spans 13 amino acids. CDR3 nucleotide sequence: TGTGCCACTAGGACTCCCCCTGCGGAGACCCAGTACTTC. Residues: CATRTPPAETQYF.

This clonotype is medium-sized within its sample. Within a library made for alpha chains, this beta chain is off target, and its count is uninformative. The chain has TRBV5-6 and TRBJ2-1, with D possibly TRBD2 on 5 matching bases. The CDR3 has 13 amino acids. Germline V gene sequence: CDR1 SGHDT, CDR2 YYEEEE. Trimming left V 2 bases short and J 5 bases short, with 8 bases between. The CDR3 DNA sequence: TGTGCCAGCAGCTTACCCGGGAACAATGAGCAGTTCTTC. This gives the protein CASSLPGNNEQFF. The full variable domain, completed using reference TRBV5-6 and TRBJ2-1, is DAGVTQSPTHLIKTRGQQVTLRCSPKSGHDTVSWYQQALGQGPQFIFQYYEEEERQRGNFPDRFSGHQFPNYSSELNVNALLLGDSALYLCASSLPGNNEQFFGPGTRLTVL.

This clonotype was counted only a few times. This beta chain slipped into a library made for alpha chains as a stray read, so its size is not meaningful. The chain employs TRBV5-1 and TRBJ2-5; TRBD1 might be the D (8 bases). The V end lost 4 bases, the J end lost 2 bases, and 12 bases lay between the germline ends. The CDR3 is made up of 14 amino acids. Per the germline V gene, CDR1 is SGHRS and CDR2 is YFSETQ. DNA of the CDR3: TGCGCCAGCAGCGGACAGGGAGGGCAAGAGACCCAGTACTTC. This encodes CASSGQGGQETQYF.

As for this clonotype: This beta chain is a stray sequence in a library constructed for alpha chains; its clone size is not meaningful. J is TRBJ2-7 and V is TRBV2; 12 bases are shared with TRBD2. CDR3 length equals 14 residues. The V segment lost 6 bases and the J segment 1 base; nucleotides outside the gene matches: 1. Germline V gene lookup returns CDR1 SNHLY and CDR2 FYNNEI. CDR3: CASSGLAGSYEQYV. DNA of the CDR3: TGTGCCAGCAGCGGACTAGCGGGGTCCTACGAGCAGTACGTC.

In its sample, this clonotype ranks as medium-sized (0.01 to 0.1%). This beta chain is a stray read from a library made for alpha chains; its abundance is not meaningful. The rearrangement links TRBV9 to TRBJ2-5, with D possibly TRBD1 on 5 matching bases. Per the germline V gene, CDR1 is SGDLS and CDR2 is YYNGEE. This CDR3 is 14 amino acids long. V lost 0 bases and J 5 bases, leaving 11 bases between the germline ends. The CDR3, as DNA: TGTGCCAGCAGCGTAGAAACAGGTCTTGAGACCCAGTACTTC. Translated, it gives CASSVETGLETQYF.

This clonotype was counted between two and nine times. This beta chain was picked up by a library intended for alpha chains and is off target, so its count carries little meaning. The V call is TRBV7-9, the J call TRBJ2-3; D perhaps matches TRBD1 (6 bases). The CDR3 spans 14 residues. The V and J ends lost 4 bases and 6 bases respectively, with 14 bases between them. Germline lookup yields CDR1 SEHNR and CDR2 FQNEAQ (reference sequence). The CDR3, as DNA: TGTGCCAGCAGCTCCACAGGGTTGGTGGATACGCAGTATTTT. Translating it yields CASSSTGLVDTQYF.

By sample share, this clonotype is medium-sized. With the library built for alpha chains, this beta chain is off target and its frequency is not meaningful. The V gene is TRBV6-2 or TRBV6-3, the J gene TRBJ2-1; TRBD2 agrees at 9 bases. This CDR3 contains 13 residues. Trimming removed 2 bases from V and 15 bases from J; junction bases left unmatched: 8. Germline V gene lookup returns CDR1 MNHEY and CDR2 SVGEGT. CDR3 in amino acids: CASSYVLREGTFF. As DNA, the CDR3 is TGTGCCAGCAGTTACGTTTTGCGGGAGGGCACGTTCTTC.

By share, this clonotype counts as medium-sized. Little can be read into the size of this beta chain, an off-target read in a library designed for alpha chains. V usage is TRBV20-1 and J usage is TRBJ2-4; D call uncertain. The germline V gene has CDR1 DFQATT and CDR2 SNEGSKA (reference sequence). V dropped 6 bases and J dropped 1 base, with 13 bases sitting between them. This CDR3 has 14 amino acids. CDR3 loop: CSASVPGAKNIQYF. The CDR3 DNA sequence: TGCAGTGCGTCTGTCCCCGGTGCCAAAAACATTCAGTACTTC.

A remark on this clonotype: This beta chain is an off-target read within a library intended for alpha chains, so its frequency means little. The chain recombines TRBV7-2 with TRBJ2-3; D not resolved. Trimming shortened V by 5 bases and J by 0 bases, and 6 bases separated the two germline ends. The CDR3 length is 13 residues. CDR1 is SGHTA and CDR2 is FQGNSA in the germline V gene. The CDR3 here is CASSGSSTDTQYF. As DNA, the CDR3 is TGTGCCAGCAGCGGCAGTAGCACAGATACGCAGTATTTT.

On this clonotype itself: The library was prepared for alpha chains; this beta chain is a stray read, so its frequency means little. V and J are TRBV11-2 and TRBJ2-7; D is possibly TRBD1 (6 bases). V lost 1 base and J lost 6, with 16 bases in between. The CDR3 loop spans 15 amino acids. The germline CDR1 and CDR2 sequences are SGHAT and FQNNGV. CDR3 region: CASSLGEIRGAEQYF. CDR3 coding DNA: TGTGCCAGCAGCTTAGGTGAGATCAGGGGCGCCGAGCAGTACTTC. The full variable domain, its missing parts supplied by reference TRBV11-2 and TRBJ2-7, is EAGVAQSPRYKIIEKRQSVAFWCNPISGHATLYWYQQILGQGPKLLIQFQNNGVVDDSQLPKDRFSAERLKGVDSTLKIQPAKLEDSAVYLCASSLGEIRGAEQYFGPGTRLTVT.

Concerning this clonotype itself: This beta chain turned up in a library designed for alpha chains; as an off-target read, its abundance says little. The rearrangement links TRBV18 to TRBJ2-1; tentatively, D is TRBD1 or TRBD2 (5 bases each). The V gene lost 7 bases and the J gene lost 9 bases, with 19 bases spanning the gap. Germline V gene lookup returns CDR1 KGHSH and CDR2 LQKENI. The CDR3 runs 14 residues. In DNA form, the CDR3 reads TGTGCCAGCTATAGGGGACCGTCTCAGGGTGAGCAGTTCTTC. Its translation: CASYRGPSQGEQFF.

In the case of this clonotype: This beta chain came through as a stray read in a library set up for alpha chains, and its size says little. CDR3 coding DNA: TGTGCCAGCAGTCGGGACTCGTTCTACGAGCAGTACTTC. Residues: CASSRDSFYEQYF. The rearrangement uses TRBV12-3 or TRBV12-4 and TRBJ2-7; D is possibly TRBD2 (6 bases). CDR3 length: 13 amino acids. V lost 5 bases and J 3 bases, leaving 11 bases between the germline ends.